The next 8 T cell receptor beta chains were all read from a single sample in a study of blood T cell repertoires in COVID-19. Generated by immunoSEQ multiplex PCR, the TCRdb table keeps only in-frame clones and is missing some. The data show about 130,000 clones, around three quarters seen once. Sequencing was performed on peripheral blood. These receptors came from a man aged 35 to 55 with active or convalescent COVID-19.

The chain has TRBV24-1 and TRBJ2-3, with 7 bases aligning to TRBD2. The CDR3 has 15 amino acids. J was trimmed by 0 bases and V by 5 bases; bases with no gene match: 4. Looked up from germline, CDR1 is KGHDR and CDR2 is SFDVKD. CDR3 protein: CATSGPRGSTDTQYF. The CDR3 coding sequence is TGTGCCACCAGTGGTCCGCGGGGGAGCACAGATACGCAGTATTTT.

Comments on this clone: This same CDR3 is encoded by further DNA sequences in the sample. V and J are TRBV27 and TRBJ1-1, with D uncertain. Trimming removed 3 bases from V and 1 base from J, with 9 bases in between. The CDR3 runs to 14 residues. CDR1 is MNHEY and CDR2 is SMNVEV in the germline V gene (reference sequence). The CDR3 spells CASSLGQTNTEAFF. The CDR3 DNA reads TGTGCCAGCAGTTTGGGCCAGACGAACACTGAAGCTTTCTTT.

There are a few counts of this clone. This chain connects TRBV18 to TRBJ1-5; perhaps TRBD1 as D (5 bases). The length of the CDR3 is 15 residues. Germline assignment: CDR1 KGHSH and CDR2 LQKENI. The V gene lost 1 base and the J gene lost 4 bases, with 11 bases spanning the gap. Here the CDR3 reads CASSPQGMANQPQHF. CDR3 sequence (DNA): TGTGCCAGCTCACCACAGGGGATGGCAAATCAGCCCCAGCATTTT.

The chain employs TRBV18 and TRBJ2-1, with D unresolved. With 4 bases removed from V and 13 bases from J, the gap between germline ends came to 8 bases. This CDR3 comprises 10 residues. Germline values: CDR1 KGHSH, CDR2 LQKENI. CDR3 residues: CASSLTEQFF. The DNA of the CDR3 is TGTGCCAGCTCACTAACTGAACAGTTCTTC.

The chain has TRBV6-5 and TRBJ1-5; a possible D gene is TRBD1 (5 bases). Germline V gene data show CDR1 as MNHEY and CDR2 as SVGAGI. V gave up 6 bases and J gave up 4 bases, with 10 bases separating them. The CDR3 has 13 residues. CDR3 region: CASRMGGNQPQHF. CDR3 nucleotides: TGTGCCAGCAGGATGGGGGGGAATCAGCCCCAGCATTTT.

J is TRBJ1-1 and V is TRBV6-6; D is uncertain. The CDR3 totals 13 residues. Germline V gene data show CDR1 as MNHNY and CDR2 as SVGAGI (reference sequence). V was trimmed by 4 bases and J by 6 bases, leaving 12 bases between them. The CDR3 sequence is CASSSPNLSEAFF. CDR3 nucleotide sequence: TGTGCCAGCAGTTCCCCCAATTTGTCTGAAGCTTTCTTT.

The chain combines TRBV14 with TRBJ1-1; tentatively, D is TRBD1 (6 bases). Germline CDR1 and CDR2: SGHDN and FVKESK. V was clipped by 6 bases and J by 8 bases, with 16 bases between them. The CDR3 runs 13 residues. The CDR3 DNA follows: TGTGCCAGCAGTCAGGACAGTATTGGAGAAGCTTTCTTT. Amino acid sequence: CASSQDSIGEAFF.

The chain is built from TRBV10-3 and TRBJ1-4; TRBD1 aligns across 11 bases. Per the germline V gene, CDR1 is ENHRY and CDR2 is SYGVKD. This CDR3 has 15 residues. Germline trimming cut 5 bases from V and 8 bases from J; bases unmatched to any gene: 7. The CDR3 loop reads CAISSGQGEGEKLFF. CDR3 in DNA: TGTGCCATCAGTTCGGGACAGGGGGAAGGCGAAAAACTGTTTTTT.